This T cell receptor beta chain was captured by sequencing in a study of blood T cell repertoires in COVID-19. In the study's own analysis: Amplification from reference gene primers served as the basis for estimated nucleated cell counts. Assay used: immunoSEQ multiplex PCR; TCRdb lists only in-frame clones, some missing. V and J calls plus clone size are reproduced from that table; the DNA served to infer D and trimming. This repertoire shows fewer than 300,000 clones, roughly 93% found once; its top ten account for 2% to 2.5%. The study assigned cohorts using participant-reported clinical history. The sequenced material came from PBMCs or T cells enriched from blood (not recorded which). The receptor's source is a middle-aged woman with acute COVID-19.

The CDR3 spells CASSLALWQGADTIYF. CDR3 sequence (DNA): TGTGCCAGCAGCTTAGCGCTGTGGCAGGGGGCAGACACCATATATTTT. This chain uses TRBV7-2 with TRBJ1-3, with 8 nucleotides matching TRBD1. CDR1 and CDR2 from the germline V gene are SGHTA and FQGNSA. Trimming removed 0 bases from V and 8 bases from J; junction bases left unmatched: 9. The CDR3 covers 16 residues.